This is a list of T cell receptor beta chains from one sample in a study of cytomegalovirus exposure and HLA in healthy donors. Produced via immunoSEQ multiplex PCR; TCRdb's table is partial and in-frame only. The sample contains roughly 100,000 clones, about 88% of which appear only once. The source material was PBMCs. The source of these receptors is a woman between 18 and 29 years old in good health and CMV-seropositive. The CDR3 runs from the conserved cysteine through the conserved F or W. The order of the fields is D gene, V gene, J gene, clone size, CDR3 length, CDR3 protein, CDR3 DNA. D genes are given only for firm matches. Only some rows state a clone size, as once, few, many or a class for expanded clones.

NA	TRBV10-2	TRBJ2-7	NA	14	CASSERGGSYEQYF	TGCGCCAGCAGTGAGCGAGGAGGGTCCTACGAGCAGTACTTC
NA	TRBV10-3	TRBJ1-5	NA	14	CAISVDRSNQPQHF	TGTGCCATCAGCGTTGACAGAAGCAATCAGCCCCAGCATTTT
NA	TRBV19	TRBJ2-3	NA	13	CASSKSDADTQYF	TGTGCCAGTAGTAAAAGCGATGCAGATACGCAGTATTTT
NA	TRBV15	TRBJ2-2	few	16	CATSRVGASGTGELFF	TGTGCCACCAGCAGAGTGGGGGCCAGCGGCACCGGGGAGCTGTTTTTT
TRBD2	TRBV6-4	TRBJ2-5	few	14	CASSERGGQETQYF	TGTGCCAGCAGTGAGCGGGGGGGCCAAGAGACCCAGTACTTC
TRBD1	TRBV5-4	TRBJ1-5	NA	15	CASSLQGASNQPQHF	TGTGCCAGCAGCTTACAGGGGGCTAGCAATCAGCCCCAGCATTTT
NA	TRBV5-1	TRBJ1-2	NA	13	CASSPGSYYGYTF	TGCGCCAGCAGTCCTGGGAGCTACTATGGCTACACCTTC
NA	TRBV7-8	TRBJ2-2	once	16	CASSLAYTGGDGELFF	TGTGCCAGCAGCTTAGCTTATACAGGCGGGGACGGGGAGCTGTTTTTT
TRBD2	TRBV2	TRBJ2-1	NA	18	CASSGASGGPSSYNEQFF	TGTGCCAGCAGTGGGGCTAGCGGGGGGCCTAGCTCCTACAATGAGCAGTTCTTC
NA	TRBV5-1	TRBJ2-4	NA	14	CASSLGQVANIQYF	TGCGCCAGCAGCTTGGGACAGGTCGCGAACATTCAGTACTTC
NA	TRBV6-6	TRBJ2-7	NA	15	CASSYSIGQLNEQYF	TGTGCCAGCAGTTACTCTATCGGACAGCTCAACGAGCAGTACTTC
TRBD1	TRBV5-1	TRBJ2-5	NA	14	CASSDREGRETQYF	TGCGCCAGCTCAGACAGGGAAGGGCGAGAGACCCAGTACTTC
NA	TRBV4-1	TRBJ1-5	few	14	CASSPLSEEQPQHF	TGCGCCAGCAGCCCCCTGTCGGAGGAACAGCCCCAGCATTTT
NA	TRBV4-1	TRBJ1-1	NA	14	CASSQALAPGAAFF	TGCGCCAGCAGCCAAGCCCTCGCTCCTGGGGCAGCTTTCTTT
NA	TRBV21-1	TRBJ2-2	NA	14	CASSKVVPGGELFF	TGTGCCAGCAGCAAAGTGGTTCCGGGCGGGGAGCTGTTTTTT
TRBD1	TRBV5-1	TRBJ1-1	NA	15	CASSTTGTENTEAFF	TGCGCCAGCAGCACTACAGGGACAGAGAACACTGAAGCTTTCTTT
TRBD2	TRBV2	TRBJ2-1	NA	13	CASSGTSWNEQFF	TGTGCCAGCAGTGGGACTAGCTGGAATGAGCAGTTCTTC
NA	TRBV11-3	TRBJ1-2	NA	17	CASSALGADIRNYGYTF	TGTGCCAGCAGTGCGTTGGGGGCGGACATCAGAAACTATGGCTACACCTTC
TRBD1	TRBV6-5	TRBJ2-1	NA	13	CASSQGALGEQFF	TGTGCCAGCTCCCAGGGGGCGCTCGGTGAGCAGTTCTTC
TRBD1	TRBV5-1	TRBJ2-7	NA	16	CASSRTPGQFFYEQYF	TGCGCCAGCAGCCGAACCCCGGGACAGTTTTTCTACGAGCAGTACTTC
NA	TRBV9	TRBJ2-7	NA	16	CASSDKPGVPSYEQYF	TGTGCCAGCAGCGACAAACCAGGGGTTCCTTCCTACGAGCAGTACTTC
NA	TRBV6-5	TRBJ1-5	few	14	CASSQGQGRQPQHF	TGTGCCAGCAGCCAAGGACAAGGAAGACAGCCCCAGCATTTT
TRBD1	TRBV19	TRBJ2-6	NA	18	CASSLGDSDFSGANVLTF	TGTGCCAGTAGTCTAGGGGACAGTGACTTCTCTGGGGCCAACGTCCTGACTTTC
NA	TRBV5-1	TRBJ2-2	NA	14	CASSVYGGTGELFF	TGCGCCAGCAGCGTATACGGAGGCACCGGGGAGCTGTTTTTT
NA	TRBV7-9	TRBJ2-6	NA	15	CASSLEGAGANVLTF	TGTGCCAGCAGCTTAGAGGGGGCTGGGGCCAACGTCCTGACTTTC
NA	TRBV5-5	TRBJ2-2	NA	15	CASSLIVGNTGELFF	TGTGCCAGCAGCTTGATAGTCGGTAACACCGGGGAGCTGTTTTTT
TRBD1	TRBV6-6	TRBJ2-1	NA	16	CASSTFGTGLSNEQFF	TGTGCCAGCAGTACCTTTGGGACAGGACTCTCCAATGAGCAGTTCTTC
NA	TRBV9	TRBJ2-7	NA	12	CASSPNPREQYF	TGTGCCAGCAGCCCAAACCCCAGGGAGCAGTACTTC
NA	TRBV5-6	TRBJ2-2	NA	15	CASSWTQMNTGELFF	TGTGCCAGCAGCTGGACACAAATGAACACCGGGGAGCTGTTTTTT
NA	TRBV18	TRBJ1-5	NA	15	CASSPPDGFNQPQHF	TGTGCCAGCTCACCACCTGACGGGTTCAATCAGCCCCAGCATTTT